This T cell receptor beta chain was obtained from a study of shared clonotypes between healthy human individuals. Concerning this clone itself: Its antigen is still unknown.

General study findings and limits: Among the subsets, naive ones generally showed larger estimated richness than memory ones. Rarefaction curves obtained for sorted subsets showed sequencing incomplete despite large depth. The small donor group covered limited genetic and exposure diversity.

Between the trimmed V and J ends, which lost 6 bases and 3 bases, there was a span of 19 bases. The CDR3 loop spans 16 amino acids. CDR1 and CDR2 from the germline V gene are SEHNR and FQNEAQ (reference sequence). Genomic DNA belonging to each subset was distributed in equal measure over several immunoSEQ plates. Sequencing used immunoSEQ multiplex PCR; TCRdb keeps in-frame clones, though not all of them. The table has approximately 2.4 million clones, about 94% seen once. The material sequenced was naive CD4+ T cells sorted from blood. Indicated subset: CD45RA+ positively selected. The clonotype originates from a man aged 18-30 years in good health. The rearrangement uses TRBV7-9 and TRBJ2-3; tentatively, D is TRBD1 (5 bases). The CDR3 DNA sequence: TGTGCCAGCAGTTCGCGCGATTTGGGGCGGACAGATACGCAGTATTTT. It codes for CASSSRDLGRTDTQYF.